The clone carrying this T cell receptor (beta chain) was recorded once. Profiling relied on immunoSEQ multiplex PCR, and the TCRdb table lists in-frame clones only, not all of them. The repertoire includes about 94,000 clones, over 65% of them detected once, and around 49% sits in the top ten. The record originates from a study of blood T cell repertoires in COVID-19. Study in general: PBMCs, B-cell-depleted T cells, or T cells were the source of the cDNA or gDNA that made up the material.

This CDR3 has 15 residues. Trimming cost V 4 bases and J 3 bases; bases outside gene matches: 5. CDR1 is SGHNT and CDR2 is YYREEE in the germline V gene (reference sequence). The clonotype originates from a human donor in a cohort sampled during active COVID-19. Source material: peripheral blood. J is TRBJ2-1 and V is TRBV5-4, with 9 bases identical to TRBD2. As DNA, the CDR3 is TGTGCCAGCAGCCCCGCGGGAGGGGACTACAATGAGCAGTTCTTC. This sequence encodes CASSPAGGDYNEQFF.